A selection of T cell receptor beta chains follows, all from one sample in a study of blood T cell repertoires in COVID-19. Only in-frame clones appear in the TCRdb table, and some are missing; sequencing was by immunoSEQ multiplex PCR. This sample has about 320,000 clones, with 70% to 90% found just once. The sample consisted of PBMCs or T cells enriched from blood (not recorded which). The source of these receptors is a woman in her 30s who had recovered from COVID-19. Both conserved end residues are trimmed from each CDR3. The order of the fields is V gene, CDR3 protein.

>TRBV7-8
ASSLGTGYNSPLH
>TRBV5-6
ASSRDTSNTEAF
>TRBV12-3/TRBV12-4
ASSSGTGREQF
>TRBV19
ASSIVWTGTGEAF
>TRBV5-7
ASSIHENTEAF
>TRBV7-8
ASSFRQGQY
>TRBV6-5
ASSPPGLYNSPLH
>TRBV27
ASSLFGGGNEQF
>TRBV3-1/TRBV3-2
ASSHSAGTNEKLF
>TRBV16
ASQEGTLEKLF
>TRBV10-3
AIRTGPSSYNEQF